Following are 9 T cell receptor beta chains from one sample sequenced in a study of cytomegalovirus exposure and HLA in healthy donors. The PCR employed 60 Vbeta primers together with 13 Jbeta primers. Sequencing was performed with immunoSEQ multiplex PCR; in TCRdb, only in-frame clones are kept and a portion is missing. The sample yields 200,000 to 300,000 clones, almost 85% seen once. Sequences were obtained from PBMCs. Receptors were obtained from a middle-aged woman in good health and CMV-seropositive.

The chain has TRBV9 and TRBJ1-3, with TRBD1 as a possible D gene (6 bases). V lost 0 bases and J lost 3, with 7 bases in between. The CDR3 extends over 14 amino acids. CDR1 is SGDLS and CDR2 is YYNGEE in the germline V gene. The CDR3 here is CASSVAQGGNTIYF. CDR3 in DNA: TGTGCCAGCAGCGTAGCACAGGGTGGAAACACCATATATTTT.

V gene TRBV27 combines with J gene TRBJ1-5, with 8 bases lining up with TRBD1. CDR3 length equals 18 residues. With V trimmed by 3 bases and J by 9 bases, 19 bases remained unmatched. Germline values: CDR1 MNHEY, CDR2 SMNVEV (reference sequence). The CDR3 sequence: CASSFHPGQERDFAPQHF. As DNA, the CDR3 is TGTGCCAGCAGTTTCCACCCGGGACAGGAAAGGGATTTTGCGCCCCAGCATTTT.

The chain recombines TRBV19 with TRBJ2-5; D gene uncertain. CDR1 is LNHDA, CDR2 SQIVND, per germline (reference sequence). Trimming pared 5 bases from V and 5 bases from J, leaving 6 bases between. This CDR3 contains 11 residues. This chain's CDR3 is CASSPLETQYF. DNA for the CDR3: TGTGCCAGTAGTCCACTTGAGACCCAGTACTTC.

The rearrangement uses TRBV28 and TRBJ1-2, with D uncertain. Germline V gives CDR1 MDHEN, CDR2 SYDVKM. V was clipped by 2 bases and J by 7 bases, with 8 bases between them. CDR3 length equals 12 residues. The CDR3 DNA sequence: TGTGCCAGCAGTTTACCCGGGTCTGGCTACACCTTC. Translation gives CASSLPGSGYTF.

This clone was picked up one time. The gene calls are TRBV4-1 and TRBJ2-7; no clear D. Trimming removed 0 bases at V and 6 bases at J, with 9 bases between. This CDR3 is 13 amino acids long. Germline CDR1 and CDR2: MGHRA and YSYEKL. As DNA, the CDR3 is TGCGCCAGCAGCCAAGATATGAGGAGCGAGCAGTACTTC. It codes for CASSQDMRSEQYF.

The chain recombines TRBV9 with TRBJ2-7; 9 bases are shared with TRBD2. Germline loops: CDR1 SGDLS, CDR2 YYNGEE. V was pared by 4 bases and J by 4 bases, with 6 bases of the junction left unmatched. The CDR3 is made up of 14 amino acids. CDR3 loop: CASSRGLAVYEQYF. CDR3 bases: TGTGCCAGCAGCAGGGGACTAGCAGTATACGAGCAGTACTTC.

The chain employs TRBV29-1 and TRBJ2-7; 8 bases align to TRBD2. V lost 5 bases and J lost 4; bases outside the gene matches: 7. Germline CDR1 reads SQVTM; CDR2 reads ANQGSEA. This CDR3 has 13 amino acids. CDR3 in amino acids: CSVSSGSEYEQYF. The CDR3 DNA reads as TGCAGCGTTTCCAGCGGGAGTGAGTACGAGCAGTACTTC.

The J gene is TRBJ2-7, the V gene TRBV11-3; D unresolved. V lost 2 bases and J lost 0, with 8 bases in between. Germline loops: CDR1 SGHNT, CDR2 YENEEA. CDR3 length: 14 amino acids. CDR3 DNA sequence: TGTGCCAGCAGCTTAAGACACCCCTCCTACGAGCAGTACTTC. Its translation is CASSLRHPSYEQYF.

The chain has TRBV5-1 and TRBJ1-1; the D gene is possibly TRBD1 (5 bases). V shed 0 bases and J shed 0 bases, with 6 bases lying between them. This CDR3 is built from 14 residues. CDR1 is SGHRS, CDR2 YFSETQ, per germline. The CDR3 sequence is CASSLAQVNTEAFF. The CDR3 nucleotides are TGCGCCAGCAGCTTGGCACAGGTGAACACTGAAGCTTTCTTT. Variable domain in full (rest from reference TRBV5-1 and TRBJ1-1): KAGVTQTPRYLIKTRGQQVTLSCSPISGHRSVSWYQQTPGQGLQFLFEYFSETQRNKGNFPGRFSGRQFSNSRSEMNVSTLELGDSALYLCASSLAQVNTEAFFGQGTRLTVV.